The clone carrying this TCR beta chain was seen many times. As yet, its antigen is unknown. The data derive from a study of T cells in Graves' hyperthyroidism and ophthalmopathy. Study-level points and caveats: Ophthalmopathy onset followed model prediction by a median about seven months. Most expanded thyroid clonotypes above 0.001 also appeared in blood.

The germline V gene encodes CDR1 LGHDT and CDR2 YNNKEL (reference sequence). The V end lost 1 base, the J end lost 2 bases, and 8 bases lay between the germline ends. CDR3 length: 14 residues. Uncontrolled infection, other autoimmune disease, pregnancy or lactation excluded patients. The study based diagnoses on clinical symptoms, serum thyroxine and TRAb, thyroid ultrasound and orbital computed tomography. The investigators amplified TCR beta CDR3 regions from RNA transcripts. A first-round RT-PCR of the TCR CDR3 used the HTBI primer set. MiXCR, applied by TCRdb to the multiplex PCR reads, yields one record per CDR3 protein. The data contain 600,000 to 850,000 distinct CDR3 sequences, over 15% of them singletons.

Input material: blood. This chain connects TRBV3-1 to TRBJ1-2, with D tentatively TRBD1 (6 bases). The sequence came from a woman aged 45-60 years with Graves' hyperthyroidism that later progressed to Graves' ophthalmopathy. Written as DNA, the CDR3 is TGTGCCAGCAGCCAAGGGGACAACAACTATGGCTACACCTTC. This codes for CASSQGDNNYGYTF.